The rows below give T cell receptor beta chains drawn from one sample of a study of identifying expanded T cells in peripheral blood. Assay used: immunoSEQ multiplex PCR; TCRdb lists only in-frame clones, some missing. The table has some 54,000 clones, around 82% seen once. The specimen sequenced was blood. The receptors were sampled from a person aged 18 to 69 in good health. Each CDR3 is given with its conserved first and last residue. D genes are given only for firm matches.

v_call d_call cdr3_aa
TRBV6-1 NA CASSEPRTGAGYGYTF
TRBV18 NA CASSYLRDTEAFF
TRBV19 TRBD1 CASSFFDRGYEQYF
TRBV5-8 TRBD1 CASSFVTGTGDPYEQYF
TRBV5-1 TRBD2 CASSPDSTSAYF
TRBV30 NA CASSQGSTDTQYF
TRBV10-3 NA CAIRSRVTTEAFF
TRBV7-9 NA CASSAGLITEAFF
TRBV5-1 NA CASSRIRMDTGELFF
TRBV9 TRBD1 CASSRAGQLTEAFF
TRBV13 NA CASSLALGGGPHNEQFF
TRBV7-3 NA CASSGEPPNYGYTF
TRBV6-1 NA CASSGIIEASAEAFF
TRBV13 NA CASSPRQGSSYNEQFF
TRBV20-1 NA CSVQHTDTQYF